The following is a T cell receptor (beta chain) sequence with its context. This specimen belongs to a study of blood T cell repertoires in COVID-19. The overall study: In each case, the material was cDNA or gDNA derived from T cells, B-cell-depleted T cells, or PBMCs.

Sequencing used immunoSEQ multiplex PCR; TCRdb keeps in-frame clones, though not all of them. The data hold about 140,000 clones, with 65% to 85% observed a single time. The junction had 11 bases not matched to a gene; V was cut back by 2 bases and J by 8 bases. Germline V lookup: CDR1 SNHLY, CDR2 FYNNEI. The CDR3 is 16 amino acids. The clonotype originates from a woman between 55 and 75 years old with acute or convalescent COVID-19. This chain uses TRBV2 with TRBJ2-2; TRBD2 agrees at 7 bases. The specimen was peripheral blood. The CDR3 coding sequence is TGTGCCAGCAGTGAAAGCGGCGGGAGTTTTGTAGGGGAGCTGTTTTTT. The encoded protein is CASSESGGSFVGELFF.